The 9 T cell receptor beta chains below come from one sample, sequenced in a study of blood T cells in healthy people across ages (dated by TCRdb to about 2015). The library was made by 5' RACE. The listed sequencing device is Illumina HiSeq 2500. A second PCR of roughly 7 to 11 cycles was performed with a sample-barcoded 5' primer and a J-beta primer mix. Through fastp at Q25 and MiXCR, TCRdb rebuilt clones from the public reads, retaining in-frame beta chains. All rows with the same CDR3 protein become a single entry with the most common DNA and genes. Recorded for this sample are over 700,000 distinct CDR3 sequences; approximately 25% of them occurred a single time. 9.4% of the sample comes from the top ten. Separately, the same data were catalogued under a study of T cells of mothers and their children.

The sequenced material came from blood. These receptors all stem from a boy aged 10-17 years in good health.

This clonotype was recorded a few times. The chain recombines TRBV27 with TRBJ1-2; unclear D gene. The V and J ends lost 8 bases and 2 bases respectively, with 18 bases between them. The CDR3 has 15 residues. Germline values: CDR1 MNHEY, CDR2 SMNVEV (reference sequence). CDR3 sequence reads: CASHPAGESNYGYTF. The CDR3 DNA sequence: TGTGCCAGCCACCCGGCCGGGGAATCGAACTATGGCTACACCTTC.

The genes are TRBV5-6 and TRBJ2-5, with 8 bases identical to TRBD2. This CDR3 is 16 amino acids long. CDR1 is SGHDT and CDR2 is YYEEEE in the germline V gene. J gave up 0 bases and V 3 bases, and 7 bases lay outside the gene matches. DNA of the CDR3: TGTGCCAGCAGCTCCTCCGGGACTAGTTACCAAGAGACCCAGTACTTC. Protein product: CASSSSGTSYQETQYF.

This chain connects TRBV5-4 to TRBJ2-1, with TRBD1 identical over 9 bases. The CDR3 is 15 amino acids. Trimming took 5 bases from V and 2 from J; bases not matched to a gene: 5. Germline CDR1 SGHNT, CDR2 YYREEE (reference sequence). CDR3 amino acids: CASSKGTGTYNEQFF. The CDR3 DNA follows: TGTGCCAGCAGTAAGGGGACAGGGACCTACAATGAGCAGTTCTTC. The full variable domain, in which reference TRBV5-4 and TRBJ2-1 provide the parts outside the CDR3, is ETGVTQSPTHLIKTRGQQVTLRCSSQSGHNTVSWYQQALGQGPQFIFQYYREEENGRGNFPPRFSGLQFPNYSSELNVNALELDDSALYLCASSKGTGTYNEQFFGPGTRLTVL.

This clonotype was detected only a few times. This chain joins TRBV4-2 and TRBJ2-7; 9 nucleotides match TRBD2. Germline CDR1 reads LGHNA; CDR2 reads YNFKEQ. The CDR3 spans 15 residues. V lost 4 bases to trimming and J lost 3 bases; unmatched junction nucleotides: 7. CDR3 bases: TGTGCCAGCAGCCCGCGACTAGCGGATATCTACGAGCAGTACTTC. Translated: CASSPRLADIYEQYF.

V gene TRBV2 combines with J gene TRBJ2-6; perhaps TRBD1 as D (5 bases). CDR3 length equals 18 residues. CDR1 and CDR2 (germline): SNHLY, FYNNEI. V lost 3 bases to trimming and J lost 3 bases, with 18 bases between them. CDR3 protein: CASSEGFTLGLGANVLTF. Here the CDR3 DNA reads TGTGCCAGCAGTGAGGGTTTTACTTTGGGGCTTGGGGCCAACGTCCTGACTTTC.

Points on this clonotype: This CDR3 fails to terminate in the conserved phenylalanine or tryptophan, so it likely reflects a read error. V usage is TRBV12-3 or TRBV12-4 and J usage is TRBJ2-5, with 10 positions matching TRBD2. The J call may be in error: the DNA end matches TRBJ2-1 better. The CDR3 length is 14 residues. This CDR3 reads CASSLNLGLAEQFL. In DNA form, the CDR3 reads TGTGCCAGCAGCTTAAACCTGGGACTAGCGGAGCAGTTCCTC.

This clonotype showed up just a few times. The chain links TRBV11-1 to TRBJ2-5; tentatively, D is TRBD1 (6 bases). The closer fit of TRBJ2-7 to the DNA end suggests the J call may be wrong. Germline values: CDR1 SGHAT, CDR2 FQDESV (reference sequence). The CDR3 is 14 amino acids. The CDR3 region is CASSLAPTGGEQYF. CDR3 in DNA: TGTGCCAGCAGCTTAGCGCCGACAGGCGGCGAGCAGTACTTC.

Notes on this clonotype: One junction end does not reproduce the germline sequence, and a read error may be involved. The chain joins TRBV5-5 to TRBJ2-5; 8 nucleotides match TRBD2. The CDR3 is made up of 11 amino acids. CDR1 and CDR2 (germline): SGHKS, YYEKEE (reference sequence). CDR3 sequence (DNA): TGTGCCAGCAGCGAGGGACTAGTCGAATGCTTC. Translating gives CASSEGLVECF.

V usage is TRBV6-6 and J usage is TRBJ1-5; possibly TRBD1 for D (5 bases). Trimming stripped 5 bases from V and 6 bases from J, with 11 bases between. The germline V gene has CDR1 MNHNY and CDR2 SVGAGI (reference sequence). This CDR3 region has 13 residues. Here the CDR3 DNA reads TGTGCCAGCAGTAGTACACAGGTTCAGCCCCAGCATTTT. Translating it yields CASSSTQVQPQHF.